The entry below describes one T cell receptor (beta chain). Its antigen is currently not known. No much larger clone is present one base from it, and per-base qualities are unavailable. No treatment had been received by any patient before thyroid surgery. Patient clinical samples collected from about 2011 to 2018 were retrospectively analysed using T-cell receptor beta sequencing. These data come from a study of metastatic and nonmetastatic thyroid tumors (dated by TCRdb to between 2020 and 2021). For the study in its entirety: Repertoires from peripheral blood and from tumor or nodule tissue samples of malignant and benign thyroid patients were compared.

Receptor libraries were prepared by PCR. The data were produced on an Illumina HiSeq 4000. High-throughput sequencing was used to profile the CDR3 region of the TCR beta-chain in every patient. The study's processing was this. A classifier to discriminate distant-metastatic papillary thyroid cancer patients was built from CDR3 differences across clinicopathological groups. The Shannon index was used to measure repertoire diversity, and the Morisita-Horn index was used to measure how similar tumor and blood repertoires were. TCRdb trimmed the raw reads at Q25, called clones with MiXCR and kept productive beta chains. Here the V and J calls rest on TCRdb's processing, not on the authors' analysis. This sample holds approximately 16,000 clones; about 25% were observed only once. The ten largest account for 10% to 11% of the sample. Overall results and qualifications from the work: In both blood and tumor samples, malignant tumors were reported to have significantly higher TCR beta diversity than benign nodules.

The V end gives up 0 bases and the J end 1 base, leaving 3 bases in the junction not matched to a gene. The CDR3 contains 15 residues, cysteine and phenylalanine counted. Just the 45-base CDR3 DNA is kept, in frame starting at base 1. Per the germline V gene (reference sequence), PRHDT is the CDR1 and FYEKMQ is the CDR2. Sequencing input: blood. The chain joins TRBV13 to TRBJ2-7; TRBD2 agrees with 7 junctional bases. The sequence was obtained from a male donor with papillary thyroid cancer or a benign thyroid nodule (not recorded which). Some clones in this sample may be carry-over from other donors' samples. The DNA reads TGTGCCAGCAGCTTAGGCCGAGCGGGGTCCTACGAGCAGTACTTC. It translates as CASSLGRAGSYEQYF.